This note documents a single T cell receptor beta chain sequence. Its antigen is as yet unknown. Clones were read by immunoSEQ multiplex PCR, and TCRdb kept only the in-frame ones, dropping some. The sample carries 40,000 or so clones, 80% to 90% recorded once. This record comes from a study of radiotherapy plus CTLA-4 blockade in lung cancer. The study's findings and limits: Clones of tumor-derived TCRs expanded in blood after radiotherapy plus ipilimumab. Early blood T cell clone changes and increased post-radiation serum interferon-beta were reportedly the strongest response predictors.

The germline CDR1 and CDR2 sequences are LGHNA and YNFKEQ. The CDR3 is 17 amino acids. Germline trimming cut 4 bases from V and 13 bases from J; bases unmatched to any gene: 24. The V gene is TRBV4-2, the J gene TRBJ1-2; 7 bases line up with TRBD1. This specimen consisted of peripheral blood, obtained from a patient treated with radiotherapy plus ipilimumab. The source is a human donor with non-small cell lung cancer whose response to radiotherapy plus ipilimumab could not be evaluated. The CDR3 is CASSRGTEITMATVATF. The CDR3 DNA sequence: TGTGCCAGCAGCCGCGGGACAGAAATTACTATGGCTACGGTTGCCACCTTC.